This T cell receptor (beta chain) stems from a study of T cells expressing NK-cell markers. Turning to the study itself: HCMV seropositivity marked most of the eight sequenced donors; one was seronegative.

Looked up from germline, CDR1 is SGHAT and CDR2 is FQNNGV. The CDR3 has 13 residues. Libraries used 5'RACE template switching adding universal primer site and UMIs. TCRdb reanalyzed the 5' RACE reads and collapses them to one entry per CDR3 protein, without DNA. The sample table includes about 550,000 distinct CDR3 sequences. V is TRBV11-2 and J is TRBJ2-1; the D call from TCRdb, TRBD1, cannot be confirmed without DNA. Sequenced input: blood T cells: a sorted CD56 or NKG2C T cell subset, CD4+ or CD8+ T cells, or bulk PBMC T cells (not recorded which). The receptor comes from a man younger than 35 in good health. CDR3 residues: CASSKGSGEERFF.